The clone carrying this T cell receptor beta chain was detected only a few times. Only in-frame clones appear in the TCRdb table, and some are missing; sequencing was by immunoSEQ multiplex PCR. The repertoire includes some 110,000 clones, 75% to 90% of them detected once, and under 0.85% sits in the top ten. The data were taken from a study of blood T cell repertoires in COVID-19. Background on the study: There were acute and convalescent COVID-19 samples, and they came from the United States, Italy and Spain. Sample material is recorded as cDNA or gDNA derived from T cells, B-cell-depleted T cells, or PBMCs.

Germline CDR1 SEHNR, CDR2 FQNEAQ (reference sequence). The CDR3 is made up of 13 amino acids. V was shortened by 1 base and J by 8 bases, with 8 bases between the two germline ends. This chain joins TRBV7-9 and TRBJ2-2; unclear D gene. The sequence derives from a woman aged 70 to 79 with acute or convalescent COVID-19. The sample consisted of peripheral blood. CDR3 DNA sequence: TGTGCCAGCAGCTTAGACGCGATTGGGGAGCTGTTTTTT. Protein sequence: CASSLDAIGELFF.